Below, 22 T cell receptor beta chains from the same sample are listed, as sequenced in a study of T cells in localized non-small cell lung cancer. The protocol was immunoSEQ multiplex PCR, while the TCRdb copy is restricted to in-frame clones and leaves out a portion. The sample contains approximately 28,000 clones, over 75% of which appear only once. The sequences come from peripheral blood mononuclear cells, collected before any cancer treatment. All receptors derive from a woman aged 40 to 75 with stage III lung adenocarcinoma.

This chain uses TRBV7-7 with TRBJ2-3, with 11 bases fitting TRBD1. The CDR3 is 14 amino acids. The junction had 2 bases not matched to a gene; V was cut back by 5 bases and J by 4 bases. The germline V gene has CDR1 SSHAT and CDR2 FNYEAQ (reference sequence). The CDR3 spells CASSPGQGADTQYF. Written as DNA, the CDR3 is TGTGCCAGCAGCCCGGGACAGGGGGCAGATACGCAGTATTTT.

The chain has TRBV7-2 and TRBJ1-1, with D tentatively TRBD1 (6 bases). Germline values: CDR1 SGHTA, CDR2 FQGNSA. Trimming left V 5 bases short and J 4 bases short, with 20 bases between. CDR3 length: 16 amino acids. The CDR3 DNA reads TGTGCCAGCAGCCCCCCAAGCGGGGGCTGGGGCACTGAAGCTTTCTTT. Its translation is CASSPPSGGWGTEAFF.

This chain joins TRBV7-2 and TRBJ2-3, with D hard to call. V dropped 5 bases and J dropped 7 bases, with 10 bases sitting between them. CDR1 SGHTA and CDR2 FQGNSA come from the germline V gene. The CDR3 covers 12 residues. Written as DNA, the CDR3 is TGTGCCAGCAGCGCAGCCTCACATACGCAGTATTTT. As protein: CASSAASHTQYF.

V gene TRBV5-5 combines with J gene TRBJ2-6, with 7 positions matching TRBD1. Germline V gene lookup returns CDR1 SGHKS and CDR2 YYEKEE (reference sequence). The CDR3 contains 15 residues. With V trimmed by 2 bases and J by 3 bases, 2 bases remained unmatched. CDR3 in amino acids: CASSLTGDGANVLTF. In DNA form, the CDR3 reads TGTGCCAGCAGCTTAACAGGGGATGGGGCCAACGTCCTGACTTTC.

The rearrangement joins TRBV19 to TRBJ1-1; D is possibly TRBD1 (5 bases). The CDR3 is 15 amino acids. Trimming shortened V by 5 bases and J by 2 bases, and 15 bases separated the two germline ends. The V gene's germline CDR1 is LNHDA and CDR2 SQIVND (reference sequence). CDR3 DNA sequence: TGTGCCAGTAGTTTGCGCGGGGCCGATAACACTGAAGCTTTCTTT. Protein product: CASSLRGADNTEAFF.

The count of this clone is one. The rearrangement joins TRBV6-4 to TRBJ2-3; TRBD2 agrees at 10 bases. V lost 4 bases and J lost 5; bases outside the gene matches: 6. In germline, CDR1 is MRHNA, CDR2 SNTAGT. CDR3 length: 15 residues. Here the CDR3 reads CASSVTSGDLDTQYF. CDR3 nucleotide sequence: TGTGCCAGCAGTGTAACTAGCGGGGACCTAGATACGCAGTATTTT.

This clone came up once. The rearrangement joins TRBV28 to TRBJ2-3; no clear D gene. CDR1 is MDHEN and CDR2 is SYDVKM in the germline V gene. The germline V and J ends were trimmed by 2 bases and 0 bases, with 12 bases remaining between them. CDR3 length: 16 residues. CDR3 nucleotides: TGTGCCAGCAGTTTAATGGGCAGACTTAGCACAGATACGCAGTATTTT. Encoded protein: CASSLMGRLSTDTQYF.

As to this clone: One junction end does not reproduce the germline sequence, and a read error may be involved. This chain uses TRBV30 with TRBJ1-5; D call uncertain. There are 17 residues in the CDR3. The germline CDR1 and CDR2 sequences are GTSNPN and SVGIG (reference sequence). The CDR3 bases are TGTGCCTGGAGCCAACGACACGGTCGGGTTAGCAGTCAGCCCCAGCATTTT. Protein product: CAWSQRHGRVSSQPQHF.

The chain employs TRBV5-1 and TRBJ2-3; D possibly uses TRBD1 or TRBD2 (5 bases each). This CDR3 region has 15 residues. V lost 0 bases to trimming and J lost 2 bases, with 10 bases between them. Per germline, CDR1 SGHRS and CDR2 YFSETQ. The CDR3: CASSLDGDLTDTQYF. Written as DNA, the CDR3 is TGCGCCAGCAGCTTGGACGGGGACCTCACAGATACGCAGTATTTT.

The J gene is TRBJ2-5, the V gene TRBV19, with TRBD2 matching over 9 bases. The CDR3 totals 14 residues. The V gene's germline CDR1 is LNHDA and CDR2 SQIVND (reference sequence). J gave up 7 bases and V 5 bases, and 8 bases lay outside the gene matches. The CDR3 bases are TGTGCCAGTAGTCCCTGGACTAGCGACGGGACCCAGTACTTC. Its translation: CASSPWTSDGTQYF.

The genes are TRBV20-1 and TRBJ1-2; D gene unclear. The V gene's germline CDR1 is DFQATT and CDR2 SNEGSKA (reference sequence). CDR3 length: 11 residues. Between the trimmed V and J ends, which lost 8 bases and 0 bases, there was a span of 7 bases. The CDR3 nucleotides read TGCAGTTCGGGAGCTAACTATGGCTACACCTTC. This translates into CSSGANYGYTF.

This clone appeared a few times. V usage is TRBV5-1 and J usage is TRBJ2-1, with 8 bases matching TRBD2. Germline V gene data show CDR1 as SGHRS and CDR2 as YFSETQ. Germline trimming cut 0 bases from V and 6 bases from J; bases unmatched to any gene: 5. The CDR3 consists of 15 residues. The CDR3 DNA reads TGCGCCAGCAGCTTGGGCGGGGGGTCCGTCAATGAGCAGTTCTTC. Protein: CASSLGGGSVNEQFF. Full variable domain (rest looked up from reference TRBV5-1 and TRBJ2-1): KAGVTQTPRYLIKTRGQQVTLSCSPISGHRSVSWYQQTPGQGLQFLFEYFSETQRNKGNFPGRFSGRQFSNSRSEMNVSTLELGDSALYLCASSLGGGSVNEQFFGPGTRLTVL.

The J gene is TRBJ2-1, the V gene TRBV9; D could derive from TRBD1 or TRBD2 (6 bases each). CDR3 length: 15 amino acids. V was pared by 0 bases and J by 9 bases, with 16 bases between. CDR1 and CDR2 (germline): SGDLS, YYNGEE. CDR3: CASSVAGGPGAEQFF. The DNA for the CDR3 is TGTGCCAGCAGCGTAGCTGGGGGGCCAGGGGCTGAGCAGTTCTTC.

This clone was seen a single time. The chain carries TRBV2 and TRBJ2-5; 12 positions match TRBD2. The CDR3 runs to 16 residues. Germline V gene data show CDR1 as SNHLY and CDR2 as FYNNEI. V dropped 7 bases and J dropped 0; count of bases not matched to a gene: 6. The DNA for the CDR3 is TGTGCCAGCACCTTGACTAGCGGGAGATACCAAGAGACCCAGTACTTC. Its protein is CASTLTSGRYQETQYF. Drawing the rest from reference TRBV2 and TRBJ2-5, the complete variable domain is EPEVTQTPSHQVTQMGQEVILRCVPISNHLYFYWYRQILGQKVEFLVSFYNNEISEKSEIFDDQFSVERPDGSNFTLKIRSTKLEDSAMYFCASTLTSGRYQETQYFGPGTRLLVL.

V and J are TRBV9 and TRBJ2-3, with 7 bases matching TRBD1. The J segment lost 2 bases and the V segment lost 3 bases, leaving 6 bases of the junction unmatched. Germline V gives CDR1 SGDLS, CDR2 YYNGEE. CDR3 length: 15 residues. CDR3 sequence reads: CASSAQDRITDTQYF. As DNA, the CDR3 is TGTGCCAGCAGCGCCCAGGACAGGATCACAGATACGCAGTATTTT.

The rearrangement joins TRBV2 to TRBJ1-2, with 9 bases aligning to TRBD1. The ends lost 5 bases at V and 7 bases at J; junction bases unmatched: 5. The CDR3 runs to 13 residues. In germline, CDR1 is SNHLY, CDR2 FYNNEI. CDR3 sequence reads: CASSQTGGLGYTF. The CDR3, as DNA: TGTGCCAGCAGTCAGACAGGGGGTCTTGGCTACACCTTC.

The chain is built from TRBV11-2 and TRBJ2-7; the D gene is possibly TRBD1 (5 bases). The V end lost 5 bases, the J end lost 0 bases, and 26 bases lay between the germline ends. Germline V gives CDR1 SGHAT, CDR2 FQNNGV. This CDR3 is 19 amino acids long. CDR3 sequence (DNA): TGTGCCAGCAGCCCGCTTAGGTGGGCCCGACAGTCCAGCTCCTACGAGCAGTACTTC. Residues: CASSPLRWARQSSSYEQYF.

V usage is TRBV19 and J usage is TRBJ2-2; 8 nucleotides match TRBD2. The length of the CDR3 is 17 residues. With 6 bases clipped from V and 6 bases from J, the junction kept 15 bases outside the gene matches. Germline CDR1 reads LNHDA; CDR2 reads SQIVND (reference sequence). This chain's CDR3 is CASSPGGGSGMAGELFF. In DNA, the CDR3 is TGTGCCAGTAGCCCCGGGGGGGGCTCCGGCATGGCCGGGGAGCTGTTTTTT.

This clone was seen more than once but under ten times. The chain joins TRBV9 to TRBJ1-2; D gene ambiguous. CDR1 is SGDLS and CDR2 is YYNGEE in the germline V gene. This CDR3 has 14 residues. Between the trimmed V and J ends, which lost 0 bases and 8 bases, there was a span of 14 bases. The CDR3, as DNA: TGTGCCAGCAGCGTAGGGGCAGGTAGATGGGGCTACACCTTC. Translating it yields CASSVGAGRWGYTF.

The chain employs TRBV25-1 and TRBJ2-7; possibly TRBD2 for D (5 bases). Germline V gene data show CDR1 as MGHDK and CDR2 as SYGVNS. This CDR3 has 14 residues. V was clipped by 11 bases and J by 5 bases, with 22 bases between them. Here the CDR3 reads CAQRGGEGFHEQYF. For the CDR3, the DNA is TGTGCCCAGAGAGGAGGAGAAGGGTTCCACGAGCAGTACTTC.

The rearrangement uses TRBV7-5 and TRBJ2-7; the table calls TRBD2, which could not be checked here. TRBV7-5 counts as a pseudogene. This CDR3 contains 20 residues. The CDR3 coding sequence is TGTGTCAGAAGCTATAGGAGGTTCGGGACTAGCGGGCAAAGCTCCTACGAGCAGTACTTC. Translating gives CVRSYRRFGTSGQSSYEQYF.

Comments on this clone: At one of its ends the junction is not consistent with the germline gene, which may arise from a read error. This chain connects TRBV2 to TRBJ2-1; either TRBD1 or TRBD2 may supply D (7 bases each). Germline-derived CDR1 and CDR2 are SNHLY and FYNNEI. This CDR3 spans 13 amino acids. CDR3 sequence (DNA): TGTGCGAGCAGGGGGGGTACCTACAATGAGCAGTTCTTC. Translated, it gives CASRGGTYNEQFF.